These T cell receptor beta chains were read from a single sample in a study of identical twins. One entry per CDR3 protein, called by TCRdb with MiXCR from the 5' RACE reads. Of approximately 240,000 distinct CDR3 sequences in the sample, 11% to 15% are singletons; the top ten hold 8.8%. The sequenced material came from memory (CD45RO+) T cells sorted from blood. These receptors were collected from a young woman in good health. Each CDR3 is given with its conserved first and last residue. The order of the fields is D gene, clone size, J gene, V gene, CDR3 DNA, CDR3 protein. D genes are given only for firm matches. The listing skips clone size in some rows; elsewhere it reads once, few, many or a size class.

d_gene: .
abundance: many
j_gene: TRBJ2-5
v_gene: TRBV5-1
CDR3nt: TGCGCCAGCAGCTTGCGCGGGGACAAAGAGACCCAGTACTTC
CDR3aa: CASSLRGDKETQYF

d_gene: .
abundance: .
j_gene: TRBJ2-1
v_gene: TRBV6-2/TRBV6-3
CDR3nt: TGTGCCAGCAGGTTTTTTACAGGAGCCAATGAGCAGTTCTTC
CDR3aa: CASRFFTGANEQFF

d_gene: TRBD1
abundance: .
j_gene: TRBJ1-3
v_gene: TRBV10-2
CDR3nt: TGCGCCAGCAGTGAGTTGACAGGGAGCTCTGGAAACACCATATATTTT
CDR3aa: CASSELTGSSGNTIYF

d_gene: TRBD1
abundance: few
j_gene: TRBJ2-7
v_gene: TRBV7-9
CDR3nt: TGTGCCAGCAGCGGGTGGACAGGGGGCTCTCGCTCCTACGAGCAGTACTTC
CDR3aa: CASSGWTGGSRSYEQYF

d_gene: .
abundance: few
j_gene: TRBJ2-7
v_gene: TRBV18
CDR3nt: TGTGCCAGCTCACCACAGCGGGACAGGTCCGAGCAGTACTTC
CDR3aa: CASSPQRDRSEQYF

d_gene: TRBD2
abundance: few
j_gene: TRBJ2-7
v_gene: TRBV27
CDR3nt: TGTGCCTGGGGAAAGCGGGACTACTACGAGCAGTACTTC
CDR3aa: CAWGKRDYYEQYF

d_gene: .
abundance: few
j_gene: TRBJ2-5
v_gene: TRBV5-6
CDR3nt: TGTGCCAGCAGCTTCTCCGGGACCGGGGAGACCCAGTACTTC
CDR3aa: CASSFSGTGETQYF

d_gene: TRBD1
abundance: few
j_gene: TRBJ2-5
v_gene: TRBV3-1
CDR3nt: TGTGCCAGCAGCCCAACGACAGGGAAAGAGACCCAGTACTTC
CDR3aa: CASSPTTGKETQYF

d_gene: TRBD2
abundance: many
j_gene: TRBJ2-1
v_gene: TRBV29-1
CDR3nt: TGCAGCGTTGAGCTAGCGGGAGGCTATGAGCAGTTCTTC
CDR3aa: CSVELAGGYEQFF

d_gene: .
abundance: many
j_gene: TRBJ2-1
v_gene: TRBV12-3/TRBV12-4
CDR3nt: TGTGCCAGCAGTCCCGCTGAGCGAGATGGGGAGCAGTTCTTC
CDR3aa: CASSPAERDGEQFF

d_gene: .
abundance: .
j_gene: TRBJ2-5
v_gene: TRBV12-3/TRBV12-4
CDR3nt: TGTGGCAGCAGTTTAAGAATGGCTGAGACCCAGTACTTC
CDR3aa: CGSSLRMAETQYF

d_gene: TRBD2
abundance: .
j_gene: TRBJ2-5
v_gene: TRBV9
CDR3nt: TGTGCCAGCAGCGTCTATAGCGGGAGTCTCCAAGAGACCCAGTACTTC
CDR3aa: CASSVYSGSLQETQYF

d_gene: .
abundance: .
j_gene: TRBJ1-1
v_gene: TRBV6-5
CDR3nt: TGTGCCAGCAGTCACAAAGGGGGAACTGAAGCTTTCTTT
CDR3aa: CASSHKGGTEAFF

d_gene: .
abundance: .
j_gene: TRBJ1-4
v_gene: TRBV25-1
CDR3nt: TGTGCCAGCAGTGCGACACCAGGGGAGGTTGAAAAACTGTTTTTT
CDR3aa: CASSATPGEVEKLFF

d_gene: TRBD1
abundance: .
j_gene: TRBJ2-7
v_gene: TRBV5-4
CDR3nt: TGTGCCAGCAGCTTGGAGACAGGGCCCTACGAGCAGTACTTC
CDR3aa: CASSLETGPYEQYF

d_gene: .
abundance: many
j_gene: TRBJ2-4
v_gene: TRBV12-3/TRBV12-4
CDR3nt: TGTGCCAGCAGTTTAGCAACAGGGCTTCGATCTCAGTACTTC
CDR3aa: CASSLATGLRSQYF

d_gene: .
abundance: few
j_gene: TRBJ2-7
v_gene: TRBV10-2
CDR3nt: TGCGCCAGCAAGTCACCGAGACATAGAGATTACGAGCAGTACTTC
CDR3aa: CASKSPRHRDYEQYF

d_gene: .
abundance: .
j_gene: TRBJ2-4
v_gene: TRBV4-2
CDR3nt: TGTGCCAGCAGCCAGAGAGTCGACCACTGGGGCAAAAACATTCAGTACTTC
CDR3aa: CASSQRVDHWGKNIQYF

d_gene: .
abundance: .
j_gene: TRBJ2-2
v_gene: TRBV5-1
CDR3nt: TGCGCCAGCAGGTTTGAGAGAGGGGCCGGGGAGCTGTTTTTT
CDR3aa: CASRFERGAGELFF

d_gene: TRBD1
abundance: many
j_gene: TRBJ1-1
v_gene: TRBV15
CDR3nt: TGTGCCACCAGCAGAGATTGGACAGGGAAGAACACTGAAGCTTTCTTT
CDR3aa: CATSRDWTGKNTEAFF

d_gene: .
abundance: few
j_gene: TRBJ2-1
v_gene: TRBV29-1
CDR3nt: TGCAGCGTTGGGTGGGGCCGGAACAATGAGCAGTTCTTC
CDR3aa: CSVGWGRNNEQFF

d_gene: .
abundance: few
j_gene: TRBJ2-7
v_gene: TRBV20-1
CDR3nt: TGCAGTGCTAGCCGAGTAGGGGCAGGGGTGAGGTACGAGCAGTACTTC
CDR3aa: CSASRVGAGVRYEQYF

d_gene: TRBD1
abundance: many
j_gene: TRBJ1-2
v_gene: TRBV5-1
CDR3nt: TGCGCCAGCAGAACCGGGACAGGGGATACCTATGGCTACACCTTC
CDR3aa: CASRTGTGDTYGYTF

d_gene: .
abundance: few
j_gene: TRBJ2-1
v_gene: TRBV29-1
CDR3nt: TGCAGCGCCGGACAGGGCGGGAGGGAGCAGTTCTTC
CDR3aa: CSAGQGGREQFF

d_gene: .
abundance: few
j_gene: TRBJ1-1
v_gene: TRBV20-1
CDR3nt: TGCAGTGCTAGTGATAACCTAGCTTTCTTT
CDR3aa: CSASDNLAFF

d_gene: TRBD1
abundance: .
j_gene: TRBJ1-4
v_gene: TRBV14
CDR3nt: TGTGCCAGCAGCCACGCGGGGACAGGGATTGAAAAACTGTTTTTT
CDR3aa: CASSHAGTGIEKLFF

d_gene: .
abundance: many
j_gene: TRBJ1-4
v_gene: TRBV5-1
CDR3nt: TGCGCCAGCAGCATGAAGGGAGGTAGTGATGAAAAACTGTTTTTT
CDR3aa: CASSMKGGSDEKLFF

d_gene: TRBD1
abundance: few
j_gene: TRBJ2-5
v_gene: TRBV12-3/TRBV12-4
CDR3nt: TGTGCCAGCAGGCGGGACAGGGGAAGGGAGACCCAGTACTTC
CDR3aa: CASRRDRGRETQYF

d_gene: TRBD2
abundance: .
j_gene: TRBJ2-7
v_gene: TRBV6-5
CDR3nt: TGTGCCAGCAGTTACTCAGGACTAGCGGAGACCTACGAGCAGTACTTC
CDR3aa: CASSYSGLAETYEQYF

d_gene: .
abundance: .
j_gene: TRBJ2-6
v_gene: TRBV6-5
CDR3nt: TGTGCCAGCAGTTACGCTTTTGGGGCCAACGTCCTGACTTTC
CDR3aa: CASSYAFGANVLTF

d_gene: TRBD2
abundance: .
j_gene: TRBJ2-3
v_gene: TRBV6-2/TRBV6-3
CDR3nt: TGTGCCAGCAGCGGGACTAGCGGGCGTGGTACGCAGTATTTT
CDR3aa: CASSGTSGRGTQYF

d_gene: TRBD2
abundance: .
j_gene: TRBJ2-1
v_gene: TRBV24-1
CDR3nt: TGTGCCACCTCCGGGGGGAACTCCTACAATGAGCAGTTCTTC
CDR3aa: CATSGGNSYNEQFF

d_gene: .
abundance: .
j_gene: TRBJ1-2
v_gene: TRBV6-2/TRBV6-3
CDR3nt: TGTGCCAGCAGTCGAGCCGGACAGGGCTACACCTTC
CDR3aa: CASSRAGQGYTF

d_gene: .
abundance: .
j_gene: TRBJ2-2
v_gene: TRBV7-2
CDR3nt: TGTGCCAGCAGCATACTACAGGGGGGGACCGGGGAGCTGTTTTTT
CDR3aa: CASSILQGGTGELFF

d_gene: TRBD2
abundance: .
j_gene: TRBJ2-3
v_gene: TRBV6-6
CDR3nt: TGTGCCAGCAGTACGACTAGCGGTACGCAGTATTTT
CDR3aa: CASSTTSGTQYF